Presented here are 17 T cell receptor beta chains from one specimen sequenced in a study of shared clonotypes between healthy human individuals. Method: immunoSEQ multiplex PCR; TCRdb's copy keeps in-frame clones and lacks some. The sample records 2 million to 2.5 million clones, around 92% being singletons. Sequenced input: naive CD4+ T cells from PBMCs. Documented subset: CD45RA+ positively selected. The receptors shown here come from a man younger than 30 in good health. Some clones in this sample may be carry-over from other donors' samples.

The rearrangement uses TRBV9 and TRBJ2-3; 14 nucleotides match TRBD2. Germline trimming cut 3 bases from V and 4 bases from J; bases unmatched to any gene: 16. Germline CDR1 is SGDLS and CDR2 is YYNGEE. CDR3 length equals 20 residues. CDR3 loop: CASSGTSGLAGDREADTQYF. The CDR3 nucleotides are TGTGCCAGCAGCGGAACCTCGGGACTAGCGGGAGATAGGGAGGCAGATACGCAGTATTTT.

This chain joins TRBV10-1 and TRBJ2-7; 14 positions agree with TRBD2. Unmatched junction bases numbered 3, after V lost 11 bases and J lost 3 bases. Germline V lookup: CDR1 WNHNN, CDR2 SYGVQD (reference sequence). The CDR3 runs 13 residues. The CDR3: CAGTSGSLYEQYF. The CDR3 DNA follows: TGCGCCGGGACTAGCGGGAGCCTCTACGAGCAGTACTTC.

The rearrangement uses TRBV15 and TRBJ1-5; possible D gene TRBD1, 6 bases. Trimming left V 5 bases short and J 6 bases short, with 20 bases between. The CDR3 runs to 16 residues. Germline CDR1 and CDR2: LNHNV and YYDKDF (reference sequence). The CDR3 reads CATSALVRGAGQPQHF. CDR3 sequence (DNA): TGTGCCACCAGCGCCCTGGTTCGGGGGGCGGGTCAGCCCCAGCATTTT.

This rearrangement joins TRBV28 to TRBJ1-5; perhaps TRBD1 as D (5 bases). Trimming took 6 bases from V and 3 from J, leaving 9 bases between them. The CDR3 extends over 13 amino acids. Germline V lookup: CDR1 MDHEN, CDR2 SYDVKM. Here the CDR3 DNA reads TGTGCCAGCAGGGCAGGGCACAATCAGCCCCAGCATTTT. It is translated as CASRAGHNQPQHF.

V usage is TRBV11-3 and J usage is TRBJ1-1; unclear D gene. This CDR3 has 11 residues. Germline values: CDR1 SGHNT, CDR2 YENEEA. The V and J ends lost 5 bases and 4 bases respectively, with 5 bases between them. The CDR3 DNA sequence: TGTGCCAGCAGCGCTGGCACTGAAGCTTTCTTT. It codes for CASSAGTEAFF. The full variable domain, in which reference TRBV11-3 and TRBJ1-1 provide the parts outside the CDR3, is EAGVVQSPRYKIIEKKQPVAFWCNPISGHNTLYWYLQNLGQGPELLIRYENEEAVDDSQLPKDRFSAERLKGVDSTLKIQPAELGDSAVYLCASSAGTEAFFGQGTRLTVV.

The chain employs TRBV25-1 and TRBJ2-5, with a weak D call TRBD2 (6 bases). Germline assignment: CDR1 MGHDK and CDR2 SYGVNS. V was trimmed by 7 bases and J by 9 bases, leaving 12 bases between them. The CDR3 totals 11 residues. The CDR3 is CASTNRGAQYF. CDR3 sequence (DNA): TGTGCCAGCACCAACCGCGGGGCCCAGTACTTC.

This rearrangement joins TRBV7-2 to TRBJ1-5; 10 bases map to TRBD1. Germline values: CDR1 SGHTA, CDR2 FQGNSA. The CDR3 is made up of 16 amino acids. V was pared by 5 bases and J by 5 bases, with 9 bases of the junction left unmatched. The CDR3 sequence is CASSMTGTGVYQPQHF. Written as DNA, the CDR3 is TGTGCCAGCAGCATGACCGGGACAGGGGTATATCAGCCCCAGCATTTT.

V is TRBV6-1 and J is TRBJ1-4, with a tentative D call TRBD1 (5 bases). The CDR3 consists of 18 residues. Trimming took 3 bases from V and 5 from J, leaving 22 bases between them. The germline CDR1 and CDR2 sequences are MNHNS and SASEGT. This chain's CDR3 is CASSERLGVAGKNEKLFF. The CDR3 DNA reads TGTGCCAGCAGTGAGAGGTTGGGGGTCGCAGGGAAGAATGAAAAACTGTTTTTT.

This sequence joins TRBV23-1 and TRBJ2-7; the D gene is possibly TRBD2 (5 bases). TRBV23-1 is sorted into the ORF group, with uncertain function. V lost 3 bases to trimming and J lost 5 bases, with 26 bases between them. The CDR3 totals 18 residues. CDR3 protein: CASSQSTTSGSVRDEQYF. CDR3 DNA: TGCGCCAGCAGTCAGTCTACCACTTCCGGGTCTGTGCGGGACGAGCAGTACTTC.

This chain uses TRBV11-3 with TRBJ2-7; perhaps TRBD2 as D (5 bases). The CDR3 consists of 15 residues. Germline V CDR1 and CDR2: SGHNT, YENEEA. V gave up 1 base and J gave up 6 bases, with 16 bases separating them. CDR3 sequence reads: CASSLGPGSGSEQYF. The CDR3, as DNA: TGTGCCAGCAGCTTAGGCCCGGGGAGCGGTTCCGAGCAGTACTTC. Supplemented by reference TRBV11-3 and TRBJ2-7, the full variable domain reads EAGVVQSPRYKIIEKKQPVAFWCNPISGHNTLYWYLQNLGQGPELLIRYENEEAVDDSQLPKDRFSAERLKGVDSTLKIQPAELGDSAVYLCASSLGPGSGSEQYFGPGTRLTVT.

The chain uses TRBV5-6 and TRBJ2-2, with D possibly being TRBD2 (5 bases). Trimming stripped 6 bases from V and 7 bases from J, with 19 bases between. Per the germline V gene, CDR1 is SGHDT and CDR2 is YYEEEE. The CDR3 contains 15 residues. As DNA, the CDR3 is TGTGCCAGCACCTCTTTCGGCCGACGGGGCGGGGAGCTGTTTTTT. Encoded protein: CASTSFGRRGGELFF.

The chain is built from TRBV28 and TRBJ2-5, with D maybe TRBD1 (6 bases). The V gene lost 6 bases and the J gene lost 4 bases, with 27 bases spanning the gap. Germline V CDR1 and CDR2: MDHEN, SYDVKM. The CDR3 has 18 residues. The CDR3 region has the DNA TGTGCCAGCAGCACCCGTTTAAGGACAGCGCCTTTTCGAGAGACCCAGTACTTC. Encoded protein: CASSTRLRTAPFRETQYF. The full variable domain, rest sourced from reference TRBV28 and TRBJ2-5, is DVKVTQSSRYLVKRTGEKVFLECVQDMDHENMFWYRQDPGLGLRLIYFSYDVKMKEKGDIPEGYSVSREKKERFSLILESASTNQTSMYLCASSTRLRTAPFRETQYFGPGTRLLVL.

The chain has TRBV30 and TRBJ2-5, with D perhaps TRBD1 or TRBD2 (6 bases each). V was shortened by 4 bases and J by 2 bases, with 14 bases between the two germline ends. The germline V gene has CDR1 GTSNPN and CDR2 SVGIG (reference sequence). The CDR3 extends over 14 amino acids. CDR3 DNA sequence: TGTGCCTGGACGCGGGACACAAATCAAGAGACCCAGTACTTC. Amino acid sequence: CAWTRDTNQETQYF.

V usage is TRBV7-2 and J usage is TRBJ2-1, with TRBD2 identical over 10 bases. CDR1 and CDR2 (germline): SGHTA, FQGNSA. This CDR3 spans 16 amino acids. The V and J ends lost 5 bases and 7 bases, in that order; junction bases with no gene match: 11. For the CDR3, the DNA is TGTGCCAGCAGCCCTTCGACTAGCGGGCCGGAGAATGAGCAGTTCTTC. It yields the protein CASSPSTSGPENEQFF.

The J gene is TRBJ2-5, the V gene TRBV7-7; a weak D match, TRBD1 (6 bases). The germline gives CDR1 SSHAT, CDR2 FNYEAQ (reference sequence). The V end lost 5 bases, the J end lost 2 bases, and 9 bases lay between the germline ends. This CDR3 is 13 amino acids long. The CDR3: CASSARGQETQYF. Written as DNA, the CDR3 is TGTGCCAGCAGCGCCAGGGGACAAGAGACCCAGTACTTC.

This clone has only a few counts. This specimen includes other DNA sequences encoding the same CDR3. The V gene is TRBV18, the J gene TRBJ1-5, with a possible D match to TRBD1 (5 bases). The CDR3 contains 13 residues. CDR1 is KGHSH and CDR2 is LQKENI in the germline V gene. The V and J ends lost 0 bases and 6 bases respectively, with 6 bases between them. The CDR3 sequence is CASSPPQGQPQHF. The CDR3 bases are TGTGCCAGCTCACCACCCCAGGGTCAGCCCCAGCATTTT.

This clone came up once. V is TRBV7-9 and J is TRBJ1-1, with 7 nucleotides matching TRBD1. The CDR3 has 14 residues. V lost 8 bases to trimming and J lost 7 bases; unmatched junction nucleotides: 13. The germline gives CDR1 SEHNR, CDR2 FQNEAQ (reference sequence). CDR3 DNA: TGTGCCAGCCGTAGGGAGGGGGCGGTGGGTGAAGCTTTCTTT. It is translated as CASRREGAVGEAFF.